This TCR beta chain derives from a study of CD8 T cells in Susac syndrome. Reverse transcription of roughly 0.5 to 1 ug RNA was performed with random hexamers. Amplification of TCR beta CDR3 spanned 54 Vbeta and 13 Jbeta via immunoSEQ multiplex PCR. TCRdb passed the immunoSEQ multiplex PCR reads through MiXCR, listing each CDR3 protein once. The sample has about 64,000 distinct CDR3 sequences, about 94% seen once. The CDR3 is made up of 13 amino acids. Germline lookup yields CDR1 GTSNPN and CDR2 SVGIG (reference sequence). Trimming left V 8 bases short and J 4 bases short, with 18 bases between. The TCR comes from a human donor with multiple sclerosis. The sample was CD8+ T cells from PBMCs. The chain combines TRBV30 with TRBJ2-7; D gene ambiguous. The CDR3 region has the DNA TGTGCCCTCCGACATCGGATTACTTACGAGCAGTACTTC. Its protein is CALRHRITYEQYF.